This entry is about one T cell receptor (beta chain). The antigen remains undetermined. This CDR3 region has 14 residues. CDR1 LNHNV and CDR2 YYDKDF come from the germline V gene (reference sequence). The cDNA for TCR beta came from 5'RACE template switching with UMIs. TCRdb re-called the 5' RACE reads, yielding one record per CDR3 amino acid sequence without DNA. This sample's table reports 550,000 to 600,000 distinct CDR3 sequences. The entry originates in a study of T cells expressing NK-cell markers. Study-wide background: Sorted CD3+CD56+NKG2C+, CD3+CD56+NKG2C- and CD3+CD56-NKG2C+ T cells supplied TCR beta repertoires. Overall study findings and caveats: Whether expanded NKG2C+ T cell clones were HCMV specific stayed uncertain.

The gene calls are TRBV15 and TRBJ2-2; as DNA is missing, the TRBD2 call by TCRdb cannot be tested. The TCR was taken from a man between 18 and 29 years old in good health. The sequencing input was blood T cells: a sorted CD56 or NKG2C T cell subset, CD4+ or CD8+ T cells, or bulk PBMC T cells (not recorded which). The CDR3 sequence is CATSMVGGDRELFF.